This T cell receptor beta chain derives from a study of breast tumors, draining lymph nodes, adjacent tissues. Germline values: CDR1 MDHEN, CDR2 SYDVKM. The CDR3 covers 12 residues. The germline V and J ends were trimmed by 5 bases and 1 base, with 6 bases remaining between them. One entry per CDR3 protein, called by TCRdb with MiXCR from the multiplex PCR reads. The sample has about 230,000 distinct CDR3 sequences, approximately 29% seen once. Breast cancer patients provided tissue from their axillary draining lymph nodes. V usage is TRBV28 and J usage is TRBJ2-7, with D hard to call. The specimen was axillary lymph node tissue. The clonotype originates from a female donor with breast cancer. Some clones in this sample may be carry-over from other donors' samples. The CDR3 DNA follows: TGTGCCAGCAGTGCGTCTTCCTACGAGCAGTACTTC. Encoded protein: CASSASSYEQYF.